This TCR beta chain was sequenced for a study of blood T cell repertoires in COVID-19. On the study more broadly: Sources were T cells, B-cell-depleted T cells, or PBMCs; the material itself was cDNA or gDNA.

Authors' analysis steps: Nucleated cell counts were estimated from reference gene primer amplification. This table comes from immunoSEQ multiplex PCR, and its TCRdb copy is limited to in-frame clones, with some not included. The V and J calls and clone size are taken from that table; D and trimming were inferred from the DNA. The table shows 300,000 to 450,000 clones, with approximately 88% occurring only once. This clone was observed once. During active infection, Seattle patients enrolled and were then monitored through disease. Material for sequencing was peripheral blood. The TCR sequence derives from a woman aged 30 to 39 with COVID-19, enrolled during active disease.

The CDR3 protein is CATSGSQAYQETQYF. The CDR3 bases are TGTGCCACCAGTGGATCCCAGGCGTACCAAGAGACCCAGTACTTC. The chain recombines TRBV24-1 with TRBJ2-5; D gene uncertain. Germline values: CDR1 KGHDR, CDR2 SFDVKD. The CDR3 loop spans 15 amino acids. V lost 5 bases to trimming and J lost 0 bases, with 12 bases between them.